The 27 T cell receptor beta chains presented below share a single source sample, sequenced in a study of control samples from healthy donors and cancer patients. The table came from immunoSEQ multiplex PCR; TCRdb's copy has only in-frame clones and leaves some out. The table lists 110,000 to 150,000 clones, 75% to 90% of them singletons. The sample taken for sequencing was blood. The receptors shown here come from a man aged 30 to 39 in good health.

The rearrangement joins TRBV5-5 to TRBJ1-2; 7 bases line up with TRBD1. This CDR3 is built from 14 residues. Germline V gene sequence: CDR1 SGHKS, CDR2 YYEKEE (reference sequence). V was pared by 0 bases and J by 2 bases, with 1 base of the junction left unmatched. CDR3 in amino acids: CASSLGRGNYGYTF. CDR3 nucleotides: TGTGCCAGCAGCTTGGGCAGGGGGAACTATGGCTACACCTTC. The complete variable domain, with remaining parts taken from reference TRBV5-5 and TRBJ1-2, reads DAGVTQSPTHLIKTRGQQVTLRCSPISGHKSVSWYQQVLGQGPQFIFQYYEKEERGRGNFPDRFSARQFPNYSSELNVNALLLGDSALYLCASSLGRGNYGYTFGSGTRLTVV.

This clone showed up just a few times. The V and J genes are TRBV7-2 and TRBJ2-6; 9 nucleotides align to TRBD2. V dropped 0 bases and J dropped 2; count of bases not matched to a gene: 17. The germline V gene encodes CDR1 SGHTA and CDR2 FQGNSA. The CDR3 loop spans 22 amino acids. The CDR3 nucleotides are TGTGCCAGCAGCTTAGCCGGGAGGCCGGGACTAGCCATAGGCACTGGGGCCAACGTCCTGACTTTC. The encoded protein is CASSLAGRPGLAIGTGANVLTF.

This rearrangement joins TRBV6-5 to TRBJ1-2, with D perhaps TRBD1 (5 bases). In germline, CDR1 is MNHEY, CDR2 SVGAGI. The V end was cut by 4 bases, the J end by 4 bases, with 16 bases between. The CDR3 runs to 15 residues. The CDR3 DNA follows: TGTGCCAGCAGTTCCCAGAGGGACGGGGGCTATGGCTACACCTTC. It translates to CASSSQRDGGYGYTF.

J is TRBJ2-7 and V is TRBV9; 8 positions match TRBD1. There are 15 residues in the CDR3. The V segment lost 3 bases and the J segment 5 bases; nucleotides outside the gene matches: 10. CDR1 and CDR2 (germline): SGDLS, YYNGEE. The CDR3 DNA sequence: TGTGCCAGCAGCGCGGCCGGGACAGGACCTCACGAGCAGTACTTC. Translation gives CASSAAGTGPHEQYF. The full variable domain, its missing parts supplied by reference TRBV9 and TRBJ2-7, is DSGVTQTPKHLITATGQRVTLRCSPRSGDLSVYWYQQSLDQGLQFLIQYYNGEERAKGNILERFSAQQFPDLHSELNLSSLELGDSALYFCASSAAGTGPHEQYFGPGTRLTVT.

The chain uses TRBV14 and TRBJ1-1; D gene ambiguous. Germline V gene data show CDR1 as SGHDN and CDR2 as FVKESK. The CDR3 contains 13 residues. V was shortened by 2 bases and J by 1 base, with 5 bases between the two germline ends. The CDR3 loop reads CASSQFRNTEAFF. The CDR3 DNA is TGTGCCAGCAGCCAATTCAGGAACACTGAAGCTTTCTTT.

The chain combines TRBV9 with TRBJ1-3, with D perhaps TRBD1 (5 bases). The CDR3 sequence is 19 residues long. The V gene's germline CDR1 is SGDLS and CDR2 YYNGEE. V was shortened by 4 bases and J by 3 bases, with 26 bases between the two germline ends. CDR3 residues: CASSPPSGQDEGVGNTIYF. The CDR3 DNA is TGTGCCAGCAGCCCACCATCGGGGCAGGACGAAGGTGTTGGAAACACCATATATTTT.

The CDR3 sequence is CASRRTDNTEAFF. The CDR3 DNA sequence: TGTGCCAGCAGACGGACTGATAACACTGAAGCTTTCTTT. V is TRBV9 and J is TRBJ1-1; no definite D call. The germline V gene encodes CDR1 SGDLS and CDR2 YYNGEE. This CDR3 spans 13 amino acids. Trimming pared 5 bases from V and 2 bases from J, leaving 10 bases between.

This clone was observed once. This rearrangement joins TRBV5-1 to TRBJ1-1; 10 bases are a match to TRBD1. CDR3 length equals 12 residues. From germline, CDR1 is SGHRS and CDR2 YFSETQ. J lost 7 bases, V lost 4 bases, and 1 base had no gene match. This CDR3 reads CASSRDRGEAFF. CDR3 bases: TGCGCCAGCAGCCGGGACAGGGGTGAAGCTTTCTTT.

The J gene is TRBJ2-3, the V gene TRBV2; 9 bases line up with TRBD2. The J segment lost 0 bases and the V segment lost 7 bases, leaving 11 bases of the junction unmatched. This CDR3 comprises 17 residues. Germline V CDR1 and CDR2: SNHLY, FYNNEI. The CDR3 spells CASTKRASGTSTDTQYF. In DNA form, the CDR3 reads TGTGCCAGCACCAAGAGGGCTAGCGGGACTAGCACAGATACGCAGTATTTT.

The genes are TRBV5-1 and TRBJ2-1; D might be TRBD1 or TRBD2, each matching 6 bases. The CDR3 sequence is 16 residues long. V dropped 3 bases and J dropped 5 bases, with 18 bases sitting between them. Looked up from germline, CDR1 is SGHRS and CDR2 is YFSETQ. The CDR3 region is CASSYRAGRGNNEQFF. DNA for the CDR3: TGCGCCAGCAGCTACAGGGCTGGACGGGGGAACAATGAGCAGTTCTTC.

As regards this clone: The identical CDR3 is also encoded by other nucleotide sequences in the sample. J is TRBJ1-5 and V is TRBV4-3; D is uncertain. There are 13 residues in the CDR3. The ends were cut back, 0 bases at V and 5 bases at J, with 5 bases in the middle. Germline assignment: CDR1 LGHNA and CDR2 YSLEER. The CDR3 DNA sequence: TGCGCCAGCAGCCAAGATTTGGATCAGCCCCAGCATTTT. The encoded protein is CASSQDLDQPQHF.

CDR3 DNA sequence: TGTGCCAGCAGCCCACACTGGGACAGTAATTCACCCCTCCACTTT. Encoded protein: CASSPHWDSNSPLHF. V gene TRBV9 combines with J gene TRBJ1-6; 7 bases map to TRBD1. Unmatched junction bases numbered 7, after V lost 4 bases and J lost 6 bases. The CDR3 covers 15 residues. Per germline, CDR1 SGDLS and CDR2 YYNGEE.

This sequence joins TRBV6-5 and TRBJ1-4; 10 bases are a match to TRBD1. V shed 6 bases, J shed 6 bases, and the junction held 4 bases outside the gene matches. Germline V gene sequence: CDR1 MNHEY, CDR2 SVGAGI. This CDR3 spans 14 amino acids. CDR3 sequence reads: CASSWGQGYEKLFF. The CDR3 DNA reads as TGTGCCAGCAGCTGGGGACAGGGGTATGAAAAACTGTTTTTT.

This clone was seen once. This chain uses TRBV4-1 with TRBJ1-3; perhaps TRBD1 as D (5 bases). The germline V and J ends were trimmed by 4 bases and 1 base, with 8 bases remaining between them. The CDR3 spans 14 residues. The germline V gene has CDR1 MGHRA and CDR2 YSYEKL. The CDR3 nucleotides are TGCGCCAGCAGCCCACAGGAATCTGGAAACACCATATATTTT. Amino acid sequence: CASSPQESGNTIYF.

The V and J genes are TRBV5-6 and TRBJ2-3, with D perhaps TRBD1 (7 bases). The germline gives CDR1 SGHDT, CDR2 YYEEEE. The CDR3 totals 15 residues. The ends were cut back, 0 bases at V and 6 bases at J, with 14 bases in the middle. CDR3: CASSLVRRGPDTQYF. The CDR3 DNA sequence: TGTGCCAGCAGCTTGGTTCGGAGGGGGCCCGATACGCAGTATTTT. The full variable domain, completed using reference TRBV5-6 and TRBJ2-3, is DAGVTQSPTHLIKTRGQQVTLRCSPKSGHDTVSWYQQALGQGPQFIFQYYEEEERQRGNFPDRFSGHQFPNYSSELNVNALLLGDSALYLCASSLVRRGPDTQYFGPGTRLTVL.

The rearrangement joins TRBV9 to TRBJ1-6, with D uncertain. Per the germline V gene, CDR1 is SGDLS and CDR2 is YYNGEE. This CDR3 has 16 amino acids. V was trimmed by 3 bases and J by 13 bases, leaving 23 bases between them. CDR3 DNA sequence: TGTGCCAGCAGCGCGGGGATGGATATAACCGTCTGGCCCCTCCACTTT. It yields the protein CASSAGMDITVWPLHF.

The V gene is TRBV5-6, the J gene TRBJ2-7; 9 nucleotides align to TRBD2. Germline CDR1 reads SGHDT; CDR2 reads YYEEEE. J gave up 6 bases and V 8 bases, and 18 bases lay outside the gene matches. This CDR3 contains 16 residues. CDR3 sequence (DNA): TGTGCCAGTAGAGGGGATCTACGCGGGAGGGCCCTCGAGCAGTACTTC. Translating it yields CASRGDLRGRALEQYF.

This chain uses TRBV9 with TRBJ2-7; unclear D gene. Germline V gene sequence: CDR1 SGDLS, CDR2 YYNGEE. V was cut by 0 bases and J by 2 bases, with 12 bases left in between. This CDR3 contains 15 residues. The CDR3 here is CASSVGLTPTYEQYF. The CDR3 nucleotides are TGTGCCAGCAGCGTAGGGCTGACGCCGACCTACGAGCAGTACTTC.

The genes are TRBV24-1 and TRBJ1-5, with D possibly being TRBD1 (5 bases). Germline values: CDR1 KGHDR, CDR2 SFDVKD. Trimming removed 3 bases at V and 0 bases at J, with 14 bases between. The CDR3 contains 17 residues. CDR3 nucleotides: TGTGCCACCAGTGATACCCCCTGGGGGGGTAGCAATCAGCCCCAGCATTTT. This gives the protein CATSDTPWGGSNQPQHF.

V usage is TRBV4-1 and J usage is TRBJ2-7, with D perhaps matching TRBD1 or TRBD2 (6 bases each). This CDR3 contains 14 residues. V lost 4 bases and J lost 4, with 14 bases in between. The germline V gene encodes CDR1 MGHRA and CDR2 YSYEKL. The DNA of the CDR3 is TGCGCCAGCAGCCCCCGAGGAGGGGGGTACGAGCAGTACTTC. Translation gives CASSPRGGGYEQYF.

The rearrangement links TRBV30 to TRBJ2-3; no firm D call. The germline V and J ends were trimmed by 2 bases and 6 bases, with 6 bases remaining between them. The CDR3 length is 11 residues. CDR1 and CDR2 from the germline V gene are GTSNPN and SVGIG (reference sequence). CDR3 region: CAWSWSDTQYF. As DNA, the CDR3 is TGTGCCTGGAGTTGGTCCGATACGCAGTATTTT.

The chain carries TRBV5-4 and TRBJ2-5; 11 bases are a match to TRBD2. CDR1 SGHNT and CDR2 YYREEE come from the germline V gene (reference sequence). The V segment lost 4 bases and the J segment 2 bases; nucleotides outside the gene matches: 10. The CDR3 loop spans 17 amino acids. The CDR3 region is CASSPLVAGGPQETQYF. The CDR3 DNA reads as TGTGCCAGCAGCCCCCTAGTAGCGGGAGGGCCGCAAGAGACCCAGTACTTC. Combining the CDR3 with reference TRBV5-4 and TRBJ2-5 gives the whole variable domain ETGVTQSPTHLIKTRGQQVTLRCSSQSGHNTVSWYQQALGQGPQFIFQYYREEENGRGNFPPRFSGLQFPNYSSELNVNALELDDSALYLCASSPLVAGGPQETQYFGPGTRLLVL.

This chain links TRBV6-1 with TRBJ2-5; D is possibly TRBD2 (7 bases). The CDR3 is 19 amino acids. V shed 0 bases and J shed 5 bases, with 25 bases lying between them. CDR1 is MNHNS and CDR2 is SASEGT in the germline V gene. The CDR3 region has the DNA TGTGCCAGCAGTGAAGCGCAAGACAGGCCTAGCGGCTTCCGGGAGACCCAGTACTTC. This translates into CASSEAQDRPSGFRETQYF.

This clone was picked up a small number of times. The V and J genes are TRBV3-1 (or the pseudogene TRBV3-2) and TRBJ2-5; the D is unclear. Germline V gene lookup returns CDR1 LGHDT and CDR2 YNNKEL (reference sequence). The CDR3 runs 15 residues. Between the trimmed V and J ends, which lost 0 bases and 6 bases, there was a span of 14 bases. The CDR3 region is CASSQENQALKTQYF. The CDR3 DNA reads TGTGCCAGCAGCCAAGAGAACCAAGCTTTGAAGACCCAGTACTTC.

This chain joins TRBV4-3 and TRBJ2-2, with 10 nucleotides matching TRBD1. Germline CDR1 LGHNA, CDR2 YSLEER. Trimming cost V 3 bases and J 6 bases; bases outside gene matches: 4. The CDR3 covers 15 residues. For the CDR3, the DNA is TGCGCCAGCAGCCATCCCGGGACAGGGGCCGGGGAGCTGTTTTTT. Residues: CASSHPGTGAGELFF.

This clone was seen once. The chain uses TRBV19 and TRBJ2-5, with 14 bases identical to TRBD2. Germline CDR1 LNHDA, CDR2 SQIVND (reference sequence). V lost 6 bases to trimming and J lost 5 bases; unmatched junction nucleotides: 8. CDR3 length: 16 amino acids. The CDR3 region is CASSEGTSGSWETQYF. As DNA, the CDR3 is TGTGCCAGTAGCGAAGGGACTAGCGGGAGTTGGGAGACCCAGTACTTC.

The genes are TRBV30 and TRBJ2-7; 8 bases map to TRBD2. With 2 bases clipped from V and 6 bases from J, the junction kept 6 bases outside the gene matches. CDR1 is GTSNPN, CDR2 SVGIG, per germline (reference sequence). The CDR3 runs to 13 residues. CDR3 bases: TGTGCCTGGAGTCGTCCCGGGACTAGCGAGCAGTACTTC. Protein sequence: CAWSRPGTSEQYF.